The rows below give T cell receptor beta chains drawn from one sample of a study of cytomegalovirus exposure and HLA in healthy donors. Sequencing used immunoSEQ multiplex PCR; TCRdb keeps in-frame clones, though not all of them. The profile shows approximately 170,000 clones, approximately 73% of them singletons. The sequenced sample was PBMCs. These receptor sequences come from a man over 45 in good health and CMV-seronegative. Each CDR3 is given with its conserved first and last residue. The order of the fields is V gene, clone size, D gene, J gene, CDR3 protein, CDR3 DNA. D genes are given only for firm matches. Not all rows give a size; the values are once, few, many and, for expanded clones, a class.

TRBV7-2,NA,NA,TRBJ2-1,CASSRAPQGYNEQFF,TGTGCCAGCAGTAGAGCCCCACAGGGTTACAATGAGCAGTTCTTC
TRBV18,NA,TRBD2,TRBJ2-3,CASSPFFGGGRTDTQYF,TGTGCCAGCTCACCATTTTTTGGCGGGGGGCGCACAGATACGCAGTATTTT
TRBV5-1,NA,TRBD1,TRBJ2-7,CASSLGDGTGGTYEQYF,TGCGCCAGCAGCTTGGGTGACGGGACAGGGGGTACCTACGAGCAGTACTTC
TRBV28,once,NA,TRBJ2-5,CASSLVGGTQYF,TGTGCCAGCAGTTTAGTGGGGGGTACCCAGTACTTC
TRBV5-1,NA,TRBD1,TRBJ2-1,CASSSTGRPSYNEQFF,TGCGCCAGCAGCTCGACAGGGAGACCCTCCTACAATGAGCAGTTCTTC
TRBV9,NA,NA,TRBJ1-4,CASSVAPLRGPPEKLFF,TGTGCCAGCAGCGTAGCTCCCCTACGCGGTCCGCCTGAAAAACTGTTTTTT
TRBV7-9,NA,TRBD2,TRBJ2-1,CASSPGLAGEGNEQFF,TGTGCCAGCAGCCCGGGACTAGCGGGGGAGGGGAATGAGCAGTTCTTC
TRBV13,NA,TRBD2,TRBJ2-2,CASSPKRGYTGELFF,TGTGCCAGCAGCCCCAAGCGGGGGTACACCGGGGAGCTGTTTTTT
TRBV10-3,few,TRBD1,TRBJ2-2,CAIEDRVRPGELFF,TGTGCCATCGAGGACAGGGTTAGGCCCGGGGAGCTGTTTTTT
TRBV5-1,NA,NA,TRBJ1-3,CASSSDSRSGNTIYF,TGCGCCAGCAGTTCTGACAGCCGCTCTGGAAACACCATATATTTT
TRBV11-1,few,NA,TRBJ1-1,CASSLTQGGTEAFF,TGTGCCAGCAGCTTAACACAGGGTGGGACTGAAGCTTTCTTT
TRBV25-1,NA,NA,TRBJ2-7,CASSDPRGEAYEQYF,TGTGCCAGCAGTGATCCCAGGGGGGAGGCCTACGAGCAGTACTTC
TRBV7-2,few,NA,TRBJ2-5,CASSRRGQETQYF,TGTGCCAGCAGCCGCAGGGGCCAAGAGACCCAGTACTTC
TRBV28,NA,TRBD1,TRBJ1-4,CASSLRQGTNEKLFF,TGTGCCAGCAGCCTCCGACAGGGAACTAATGAAAAACTGTTTTTT
TRBV10-3,few,NA,TRBJ2-5,CAISERNDWETQYF,TGTGCCATCAGTGAGAGGAACGACTGGGAGACCCAGTACTTC
TRBV2,NA,TRBD2,TRBJ2-3,CASSGGGGPTDTQYF,TGTGCCAGCAGTGGGGGCGGGGGGCCTACAGATACGCAGTATTTT
TRBV27,NA,TRBD1,TRBJ2-7,CASSLGTGGRNEQYF,TGTGCCAGCAGTTTAGGGACAGGGGGTCGGAACGAGCAGTACTTC
TRBV6-1,NA,TRBD1,TRBJ2-1,CASSGIGQGVYNEQFF,TGTGCCAGCAGTGGGATCGGACAGGGGGTTTACAATGAGCAGTTCTTC
TRBV7-9,NA,TRBD1,TRBJ1-6,CASSQGQSNSPLHF,TGTGCCAGCAGCCAGGGACAGTCTAATTCACCCCTCCACTTT
TRBV5-1,NA,TRBD1,TRBJ2-3,CASSFWDRDADTQYF,TGCGCCAGCAGCTTTTGGGACAGGGATGCAGATACGCAGTATTTT
TRBV12-5,NA,TRBD2,TRBJ2-1,CASGQIAGGANEQFF,TGTGCTAGTGGTCAAATAGCGGGGGGGGCGAATGAGCAGTTCTTC
TRBV28,NA,NA,TRBJ1-1,CASTLGGATWEAFF,TGTGCCAGCACCCTGGGGGGGGCGACCTGGGAAGCTTTCTTT
TRBV6-5,NA,TRBD1,TRBJ1-1,CASSYLRTGKPIEAFF,TGTGCCAGCAGTTACCTCCGGACAGGGAAACCAATTGAAGCTTTCTTT
TRBV10-3,NA,NA,TRBJ2-7,CAISERAYEQYF,TGTGCCATCAGTGAACGCGCCTACGAGCAGTACTTC
TRBV4-1,once,TRBD1,TRBJ1-2,CASSQARDRGNYGYTF,TGCGCCAGCAGCCAAGCCCGGGACAGGGGGAACTATGGCTACACCTTC
TRBV5-1,NA,TRBD1,TRBJ1-1,CASSPDRADTEAFF,TGCGCCAGCAGCCCCGACAGGGCGGACACTGAAGCTTTCTTT
TRBV14,NA,NA,TRBJ1-1,CASSQQYMNTEAFF,TGTGCCAGCAGCCAACAGTATATGAACACTGAAGCTTTCTTT
TRBV5-1,NA,NA,TRBJ1-1,CATKPGQNTEAFF,TGCGCCACCAAACCGGGACAGAACACTGAAGCTTTCTTT
TRBV6-5,NA,TRBD1,TRBJ2-7,CASTPDRGVSYEQYF,TGTGCCAGCACCCCGGACAGGGGCGTCTCCTACGAGCAGTACTTC
TRBV11-2,few,NA,TRBJ1-3,CASSLGQAFLSGNTIYF,TGTGCCAGCAGCTTAGGCCAGGCCTTCCTCTCTGGAAACACCATATATTTT
TRBV5-1,NA,NA,TRBJ1-4,CASSLTTSTNEKLFF,TGCGCCAGCAGCTTGACAACCTCAACTAATGAAAAACTGTTTTTT
TRBV6-1,NA,NA,TRBJ2-7,CASRIDSVNEQYF,TGTGCCAGCCGAATCGACAGTGTCAACGAGCAGTACTTC
TRBV9,NA,TRBD2,TRBJ2-3,CASSVSSGGVDTQYF,TGTGCCAGCAGCGTATCCAGCGGGGGGGTAGATACGCAGTATTTT